The 6 T cell receptor beta chains in this list originate from one sample, sequenced in a study of blood T cell repertoires in COVID-19. Sequencing used immunoSEQ multiplex PCR; TCRdb keeps in-frame clones, though not all of them. The sample holds about 220,000 clones, roughly 84% seen once. Sequenced: peripheral blood. These receptors came from a woman older than 75 with acute or convalescent COVID-19.

CDR3: CASRWDSNSPLHF. CDR3 sequence (DNA): TGTGCCAGCAGATGGGACAGTAATTCACCCCTCCACTTT. The chain joins TRBV2 to TRBJ1-6; 7 positions match TRBD1. The germline gives CDR1 SNHLY, CDR2 FYNNEI. V shed 6 bases and J 6 bases; nucleotides not matched to a gene: 2. CDR3 size: 13 residues.

V usage is TRBV15 and J usage is TRBJ1-2, with 7 bases aligning to TRBD1. In germline, CDR1 is LNHNV, CDR2 YYDKDF (reference sequence). J lost 1 base, V lost 0 bases, and 8 bases had no gene match. The CDR3 is 17 amino acids. CDR3 coding DNA: TGTGCCACCAGCAGAGATGGGGGACAGATCCTTAACTATGGCTACACCTTC. Encoded protein: CATSRDGGQILNYGYTF.

V and J are TRBV28 and TRBJ1-2, with 11 bases that match TRBD1. V trimming: 1 base; J trimming: 7 bases; junction bases outside the gene matches: 5. Germline V gene lookup returns CDR1 MDHEN and CDR2 SYDVKM. This CDR3 has 15 residues. The CDR3 DNA is TGTGCCAGCAGTTTATTTGGACAGGGGGCAGGTGGCTACACCTTC. This gives the protein CASSLFGQGAGGYTF.

The V call is TRBV6-6, the J call TRBJ2-7; 7 nucleotides align to TRBD1. There are 14 residues in the CDR3. Germline V gene sequence: CDR1 MNHNY, CDR2 SVGAGI (reference sequence). V trimming: 7 bases; J trimming: 2 bases; junction bases outside the gene matches: 8. For the CDR3, the DNA is TGTGCCAGCACACCACCCAGGGGGACCTACGAGCAGTACTTC. It translates to CASTPPRGTYEQYF.

As to this clone: Different DNA sequences within this sample yield the same CDR3. The chain recombines TRBV5-1 with TRBJ2-3; 8 nucleotides agree with TRBD1. Germline loops: CDR1 SGHRS, CDR2 YFSETQ. The CDR3 is made up of 15 amino acids. Germline trimming cut 1 base from V and 1 base from J; bases unmatched to any gene: 2. The CDR3 reads CASSLSGGGTDTQYF. The CDR3 DNA is TGCGCCAGCAGCTTGTCAGGGGGCGGCACAGATACGCAGTATTTT.

This clone appeared once. In nucleotides, the CDR3 is TGTGCCAGCAACCCTGGGGGGGCGCAGACCGGGGAGCTGTTTTTT. Translated: CASNPGGAQTGELFF. The V gene is TRBV6-5, the J gene TRBJ2-2, with D maybe TRBD2 (7 bases). Germline V CDR1 and CDR2: MNHEY, SVGAGI. V dropped 7 bases and J dropped 5 bases, with 17 bases sitting between them. The CDR3 totals 15 residues.